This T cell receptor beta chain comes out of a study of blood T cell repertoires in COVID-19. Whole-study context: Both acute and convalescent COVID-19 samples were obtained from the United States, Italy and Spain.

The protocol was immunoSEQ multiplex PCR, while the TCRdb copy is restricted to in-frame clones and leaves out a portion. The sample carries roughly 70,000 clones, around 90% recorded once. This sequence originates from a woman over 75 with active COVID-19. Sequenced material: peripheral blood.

CDR3 sequence: CASTSSTGLNEQYF. DNA for the CDR3: TGTGCCAGCACCTCATCAACAGGGTTAAACGAGCAGTACTTC. V is TRBV5-4 and J is TRBJ2-7; TRBD1 is a possible D gene (6 bases). The V end was cut by 6 bases, the J end by 5 bases, with 18 bases between. This CDR3 has 14 amino acids. Germline V gene data show CDR1 as SGHNT and CDR2 as YYREEE (reference sequence).